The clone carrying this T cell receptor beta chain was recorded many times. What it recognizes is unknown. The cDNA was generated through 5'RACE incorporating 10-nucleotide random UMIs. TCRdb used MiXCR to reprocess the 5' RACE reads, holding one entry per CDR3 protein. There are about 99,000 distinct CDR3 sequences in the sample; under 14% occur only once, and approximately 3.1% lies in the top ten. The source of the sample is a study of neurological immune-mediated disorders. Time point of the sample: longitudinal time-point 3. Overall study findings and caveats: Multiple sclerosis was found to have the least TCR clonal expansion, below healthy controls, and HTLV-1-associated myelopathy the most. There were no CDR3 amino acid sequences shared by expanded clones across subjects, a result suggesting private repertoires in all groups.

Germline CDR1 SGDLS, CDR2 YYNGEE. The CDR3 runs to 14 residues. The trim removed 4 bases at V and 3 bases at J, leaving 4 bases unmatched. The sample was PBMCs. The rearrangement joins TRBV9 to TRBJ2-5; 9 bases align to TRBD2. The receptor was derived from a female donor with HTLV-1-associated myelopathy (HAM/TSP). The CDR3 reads CASSLTSGEETQYF. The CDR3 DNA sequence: TGTGCCAGCAGCCTGACTAGCGGAGAAGAGACCCAGTACTTC.